This T cell receptor beta chain was identified in a study of T cells in localized non-small cell lung cancer. Within the sample, this clone is medium-sized (0.01 to 0.1%). The protocol was immunoSEQ multiplex PCR, while the TCRdb copy is restricted to in-frame clones and leaves out a portion. The top ten hold 30% of the sample, which has approximately 1,200 clones, around 20% seen once. CDR3 length: 17 residues. Germline V gives CDR1 MDHEN, CDR2 SYDVKM. The V end was cut by 5 bases, the J end by 1 base, with 19 bases between. The rearrangement uses TRBV28 and TRBJ2-3; D is unresolved. The sequences come from normal lung tissue next to the tumor, collected before any cancer treatment. The sequence came from an older male donor with stage I lung adenocarcinoma. The CDR3 region has the DNA TGTGCCAGCAGTCCTCCCTACGGCGCCACTCGCACAGATACGCAGTATTTT. Translating gives CASSPPYGATRTDTQYF.